These 10 T cell receptor beta chains were sequenced from one sample in a study of Tregs in tolerant kidney transplant recipients. Sequencing was performed with immunoSEQ multiplex PCR; in TCRdb, only in-frame clones are kept and a portion is missing. The data hold over 50,000 clones, with 80% to 90% observed a single time. The source material was Tregs from blood, sampled before the transplant. These receptors originate from a human donor who received a combined kidney and bone marrow transplant.

The chain is built from TRBV27 and TRBJ2-6; 10 bases fit TRBD1. The ends lost 5 bases at V and 2 bases at J; junction bases unmatched: 6. Germline values: CDR1 MNHEY, CDR2 SMNVEV (reference sequence). The CDR3 length is 17 residues. The CDR3 coding sequence is TGTGCCAGCAGTCCACGGACAGGGGGAGCTGGGGCCAACGTCCTGACTTTC. As protein: CASSPRTGGAGANVLTF.

This clone was counted between two and nine times. The rearrangement links TRBV12-5 to TRBJ2-2; possible D gene TRBD1, 5 bases. CDR3 length: 16 amino acids. The germline V gene encodes CDR1 LGHNT and CDR2 FRNRAP. V shed 2 bases and J shed 0 bases, with 10 bases lying between them. CDR3 residues: CASGLRQGPNTGELFF. CDR3 in DNA: TGTGCTAGTGGTTTGCGGCAGGGCCCGAACACCGGGGAGCTGTTTTTT.

The gene calls are TRBV10-1 and TRBJ1-1; D is ambiguous. The germline V and J ends were trimmed by 3 bases and 5 bases, with 13 bases remaining between them. The CDR3 totals 14 residues. Germline lookup yields CDR1 WNHNN and CDR2 SYGVQD (reference sequence). The CDR3 protein is CASSDGPSRTEAFF. The CDR3 DNA sequence: TGCGCCAGCAGTGATGGGCCGTCTAGGACTGAAGCTTTCTTT.

This sequence joins TRBV4-1 and TRBJ2-1; possibly TRBD1 for D (6 bases). V shed 7 bases and J shed 8 bases, with 18 bases lying between them. The CDR3 has 14 residues. Germline V lookup: CDR1 MGHRA, CDR2 YSYEKL. CDR3 in DNA: TGCGCCAGCACTCCCAGGACCAGGGGCGATGAGCAGTTCTTC. This gives the protein CASTPRTRGDEQFF.

The chain uses TRBV5-6 and TRBJ2-3; TRBD2 matches 7 bases. This CDR3 spans 18 amino acids. From germline, CDR1 is SGHDT and CDR2 YYEEEE. V was pared by 4 bases and J by 6 bases, with 20 bases of the junction left unmatched. The CDR3 reads CASSPQSGNIRLRDTQYF. The CDR3 DNA is TGTGCCAGCAGCCCCCAAAGCGGGAACATCCGACTTAGGGATACGCAGTATTTT.

The V call is TRBV7-9, the J call TRBJ2-7; D remains ambiguous. V lost 1 base, J lost 3 bases, and 4 bases lay in between. Germline CDR1 is SEHNR and CDR2 is FQNEAQ (reference sequence). The CDR3 extends over 12 amino acids. CDR3 coding DNA: TGTGCCAGCAGCTTAGTGGGCTACGAGCAGTACTTC. The encoded protein is CASSLVGYEQYF.

In regard to this clone: Additional DNA sequences in this sample encode the identical CDR3. CDR3 DNA: TGTGCCAGCAGCTTAAAAAGAAACACTGAAGCTTTCTTT. This translates into CASSLKRNTEAFF. This sequence joins TRBV11-2 and TRBJ1-1; D remains unclear. This CDR3 is 13 amino acids long. The V and J ends lost 2 bases and 2 bases respectively, with 6 bases between them. Germline-derived CDR1 and CDR2 are SGHAT and FQNNGV.

The rearrangement uses TRBV4-1 and TRBJ2-7; 15 bases match TRBD2. This CDR3 has 20 amino acids. The junction had 12 bases not matched to a gene; V was cut back by 3 bases and J by 0 bases. Germline CDR1 MGHRA, CDR2 YSYEKL. This chain's CDR3 is CASSQRAGTSGGTSSYEQYF. The DNA for the CDR3 is TGCGCCAGCAGCCAGAGAGCAGGGACTAGCGGGGGGACGAGCTCCTACGAGCAGTACTTC.

As regards this clone: As the CDR3 is not closed by the conserved phenylalanine or tryptophan, this likely results from a read error. The limits of the CDR3 on the DNA are not certain, so only TCRdb's listed CDR3 is given. The chain employs TRBV5-6 and TRBJ2-7; no DNA check was done on the table's D call, TRBD2. The germline V gene has CDR1 SGHDT and CDR2 YYEEEE. The CDR3 is made up of 11 amino acids, end residues included. Here the CDR3 reads CASSFELAGTK.

The CDR3: CASSSGRSEQYF. Here the CDR3 DNA reads TGTGCCAGCAGCTCCGGACGTAGCGAGCAGTACTTC. This chain joins TRBV7-2 and TRBJ2-7; D gene ambiguous. Germline CDR1 SGHTA, CDR2 FQGNSA. V was shortened by 4 bases and J by 6 bases, with 10 bases between the two germline ends. The CDR3 sequence is 12 residues long.